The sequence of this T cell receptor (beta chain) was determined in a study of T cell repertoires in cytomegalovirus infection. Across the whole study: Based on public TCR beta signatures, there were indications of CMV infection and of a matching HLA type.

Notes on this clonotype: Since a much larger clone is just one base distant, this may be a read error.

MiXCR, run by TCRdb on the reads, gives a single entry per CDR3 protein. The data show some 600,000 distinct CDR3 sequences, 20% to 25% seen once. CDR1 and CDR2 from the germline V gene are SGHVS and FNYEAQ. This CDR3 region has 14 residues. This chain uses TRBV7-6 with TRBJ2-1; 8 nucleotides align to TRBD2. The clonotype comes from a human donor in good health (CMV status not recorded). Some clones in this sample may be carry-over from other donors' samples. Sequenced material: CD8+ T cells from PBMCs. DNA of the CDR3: TGTGCCAGCAGCTTAGTGGGACTAGTCGGTGAGCAGCTCTTC. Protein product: CASSLVGLVGEQLF. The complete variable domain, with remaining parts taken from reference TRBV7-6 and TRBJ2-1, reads GAGVSQSPRYKVTKRGQDVALRCDPISGHVSLYWYRQALGQGPEFLTYFNYEAQQDKSGLPNDRFSAERPEGSISTLTIQRTEQRDSAMYRCASSLVGLVGEQLFGPGTRLTVL.